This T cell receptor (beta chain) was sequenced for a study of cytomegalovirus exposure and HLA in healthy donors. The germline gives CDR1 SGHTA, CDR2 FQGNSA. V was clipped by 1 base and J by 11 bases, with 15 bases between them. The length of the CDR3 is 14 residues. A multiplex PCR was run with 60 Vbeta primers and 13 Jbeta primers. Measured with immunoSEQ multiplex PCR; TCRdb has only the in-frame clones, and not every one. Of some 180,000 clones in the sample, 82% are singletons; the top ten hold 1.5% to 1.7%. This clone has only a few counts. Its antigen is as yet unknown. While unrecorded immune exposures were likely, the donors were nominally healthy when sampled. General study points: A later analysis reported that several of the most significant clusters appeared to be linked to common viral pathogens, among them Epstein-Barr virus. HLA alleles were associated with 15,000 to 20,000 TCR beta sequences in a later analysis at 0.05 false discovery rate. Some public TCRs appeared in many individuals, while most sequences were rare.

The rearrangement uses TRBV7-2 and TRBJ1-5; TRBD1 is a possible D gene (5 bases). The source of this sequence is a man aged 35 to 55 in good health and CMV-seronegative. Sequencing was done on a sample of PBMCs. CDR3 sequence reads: CASSLGGSPTAQHF. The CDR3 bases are TGTGCCAGCAGCTTAGGGGGCAGCCCCACGGCCCAGCATTTT.